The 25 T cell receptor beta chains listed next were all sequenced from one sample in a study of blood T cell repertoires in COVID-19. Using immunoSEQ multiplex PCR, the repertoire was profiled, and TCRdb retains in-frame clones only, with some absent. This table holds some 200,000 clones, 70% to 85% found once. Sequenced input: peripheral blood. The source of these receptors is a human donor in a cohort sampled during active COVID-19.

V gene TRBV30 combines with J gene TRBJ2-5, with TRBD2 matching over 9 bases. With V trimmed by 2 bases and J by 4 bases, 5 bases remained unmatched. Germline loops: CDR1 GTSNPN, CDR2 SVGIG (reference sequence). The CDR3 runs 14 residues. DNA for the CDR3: TGTGCCTGGAGTCTCGGTAGCGGGGGAGAGACCCAGTACTTC. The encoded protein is CAWSLGSGGETQYF.

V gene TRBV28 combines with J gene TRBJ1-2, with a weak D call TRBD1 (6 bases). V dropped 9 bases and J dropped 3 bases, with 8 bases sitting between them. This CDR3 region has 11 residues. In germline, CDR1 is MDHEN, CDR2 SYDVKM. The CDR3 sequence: CASSGDYGYTF. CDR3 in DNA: TGTGCCAGTTCAGGGGACTATGGCTACACCTTC.

The CDR3 nucleotides are TGTGCCAGCAGCCATAGGCCCAGGGCCGGGTATGGCTACACCTTC. Translation gives CASSHRPRAGYGYTF. The V and J genes are TRBV3-1 (or the pseudogene TRBV3-2) and TRBJ1-2; D possibly corresponds to TRBD1 (5 bases). Trimming pared 3 bases from V and 5 bases from J, leaving 16 bases between. The germline CDR1 and CDR2 sequences are LGHDT and YNNKEL (reference sequence). The CDR3 has 15 amino acids.

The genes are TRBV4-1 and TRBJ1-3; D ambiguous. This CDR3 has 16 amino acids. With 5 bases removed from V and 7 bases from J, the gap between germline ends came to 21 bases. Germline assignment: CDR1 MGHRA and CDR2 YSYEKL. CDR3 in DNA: TGCGCCAGCAGCATAAGTCTTAGAGATACGAGGAACACCATATATTTT. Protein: CASSISLRDTRNTIYF.

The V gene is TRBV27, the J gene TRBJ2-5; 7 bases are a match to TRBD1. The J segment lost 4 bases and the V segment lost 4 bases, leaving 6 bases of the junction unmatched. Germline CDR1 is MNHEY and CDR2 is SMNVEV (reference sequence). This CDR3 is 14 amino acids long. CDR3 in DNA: TGTGCCAGCAGTTCTACAGGGGTGGGAGAGACCCAGTACTTC. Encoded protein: CASSSTGVGETQYF.

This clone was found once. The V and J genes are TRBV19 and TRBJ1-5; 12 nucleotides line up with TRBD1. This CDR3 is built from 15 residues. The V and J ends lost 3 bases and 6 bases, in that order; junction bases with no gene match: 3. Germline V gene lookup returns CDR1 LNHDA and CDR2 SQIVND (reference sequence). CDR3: CASSMGQGAGQPQHF. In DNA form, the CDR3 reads TGTGCCAGTAGTATGGGACAGGGGGCTGGTCAGCCCCAGCATTTT.

The CDR3 is CASSLGRGLTGELFF. The DNA for the CDR3 is TGTGCCAGCAGCTTAGGCAGGGGCCTGACCGGGGAGCTGTTTTTT. The chain combines TRBV7-8 with TRBJ2-2; tentatively, D is TRBD1 (6 bases). Looked up from germline, CDR1 is SGHVS and CDR2 is FQNEAQ. This CDR3 has 15 residues. The ends were cut back, 1 base at V and 5 bases at J, with 11 bases in the middle.

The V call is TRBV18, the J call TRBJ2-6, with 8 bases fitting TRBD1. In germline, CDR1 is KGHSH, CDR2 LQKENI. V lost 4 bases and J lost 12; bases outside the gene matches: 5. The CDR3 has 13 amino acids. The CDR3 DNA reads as TGTGCCAGCTCACGCCAGGGGGCGGCCGTCCTGACTTTC. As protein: CASSRQGAAVLTF. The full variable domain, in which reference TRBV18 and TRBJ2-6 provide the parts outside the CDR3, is NAGVMQNPRHLVRRRGQEARLRCSPMKGHSHVYWYRQLPEEGLKFMVYLQKENIIDESGMPKERFSAEFPKEGPSILRIQQVVRGDSAAYFCASSRQGAAVLTFGAGSRLTVL.

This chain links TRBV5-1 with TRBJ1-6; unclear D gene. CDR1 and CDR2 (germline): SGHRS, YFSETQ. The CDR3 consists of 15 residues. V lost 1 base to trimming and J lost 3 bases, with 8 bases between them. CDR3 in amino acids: CASSLFSGYNSPLHF. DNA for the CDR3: TGCGCCAGCAGCTTGTTTTCAGGCTATAATTCACCCCTCCACTTT.

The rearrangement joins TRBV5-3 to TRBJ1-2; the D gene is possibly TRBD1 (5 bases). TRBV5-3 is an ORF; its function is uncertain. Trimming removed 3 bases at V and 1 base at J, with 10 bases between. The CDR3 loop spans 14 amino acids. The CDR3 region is CARSWITGNYGYTF. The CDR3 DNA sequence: TGTGCCAGAAGCTGGATCACAGGTAACTATGGCTACACCTTC.

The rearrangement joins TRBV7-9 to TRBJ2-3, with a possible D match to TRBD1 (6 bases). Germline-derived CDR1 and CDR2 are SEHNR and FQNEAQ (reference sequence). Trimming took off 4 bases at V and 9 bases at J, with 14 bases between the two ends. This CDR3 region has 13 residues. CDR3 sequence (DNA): TGTGCCAGCAGCTCCCGGGACATACACACGCAGTATTTT. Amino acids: CASSSRDIHTQYF.

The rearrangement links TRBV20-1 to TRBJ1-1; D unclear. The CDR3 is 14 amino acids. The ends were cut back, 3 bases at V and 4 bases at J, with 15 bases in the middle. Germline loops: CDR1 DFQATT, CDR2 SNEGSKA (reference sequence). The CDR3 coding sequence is TGCAGTGCTAGTAGAGGCACGGGGAGCACTGAAGCTTTCTTT. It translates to CSASRGTGSTEAFF.

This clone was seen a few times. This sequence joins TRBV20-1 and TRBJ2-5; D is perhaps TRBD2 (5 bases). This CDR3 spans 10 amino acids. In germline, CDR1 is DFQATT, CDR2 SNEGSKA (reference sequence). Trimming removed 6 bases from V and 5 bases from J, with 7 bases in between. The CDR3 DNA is TGCAGTGCCACGGGGGAGACCCAGTACTTC. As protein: CSATGETQYF.

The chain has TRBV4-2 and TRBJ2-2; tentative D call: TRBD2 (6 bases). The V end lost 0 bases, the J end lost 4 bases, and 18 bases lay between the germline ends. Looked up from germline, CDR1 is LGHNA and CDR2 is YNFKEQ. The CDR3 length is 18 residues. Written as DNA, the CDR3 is TGTGCCAGCAGCCAAGAAAGCTTGGGAGGCCGCGTCACCGGGGAGCTGTTTTTT. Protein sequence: CASSQESLGGRVTGELFF.

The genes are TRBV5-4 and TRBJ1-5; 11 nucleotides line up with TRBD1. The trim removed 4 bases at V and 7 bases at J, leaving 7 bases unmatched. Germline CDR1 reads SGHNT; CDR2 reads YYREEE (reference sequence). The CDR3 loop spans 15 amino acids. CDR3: CASSLRTGGRQPQHF. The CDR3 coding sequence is TGTGCCAGCAGCCTGCGGACAGGGGGCCGACAGCCCCAGCATTTT.

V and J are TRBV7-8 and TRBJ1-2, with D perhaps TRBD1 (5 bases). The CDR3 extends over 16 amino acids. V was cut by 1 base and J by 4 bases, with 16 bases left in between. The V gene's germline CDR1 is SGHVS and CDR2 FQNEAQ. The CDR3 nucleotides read TGTGCCAGCAGCTTAGAGGTCAGGGAAGTAATCTATGGCTACACCTTC. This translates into CASSLEVREVIYGYTF.

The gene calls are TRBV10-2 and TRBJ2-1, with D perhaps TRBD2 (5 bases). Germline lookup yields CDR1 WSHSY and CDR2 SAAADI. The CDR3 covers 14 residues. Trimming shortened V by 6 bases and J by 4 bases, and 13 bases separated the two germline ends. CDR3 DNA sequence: TGCGCCAGCAGCGTGACGGGGAGTTACAATGAGCAGTTCTTC. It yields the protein CASSVTGSYNEQFF.

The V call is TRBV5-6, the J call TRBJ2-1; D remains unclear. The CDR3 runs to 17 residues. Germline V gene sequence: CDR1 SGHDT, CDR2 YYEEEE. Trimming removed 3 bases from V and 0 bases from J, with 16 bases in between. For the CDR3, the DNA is TGTGCCAGCAGCTCCCAGTGGGCGATAAGCTCCTACAATGAGCAGTTCTTC. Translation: CASSSQWAISSYNEQFF.

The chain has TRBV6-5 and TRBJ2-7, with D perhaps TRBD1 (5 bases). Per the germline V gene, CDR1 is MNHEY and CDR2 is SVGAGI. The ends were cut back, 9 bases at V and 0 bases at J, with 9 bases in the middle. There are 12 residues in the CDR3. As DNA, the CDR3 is TGTGCCAGTTCAGGGAACTCCTACGAGCAGTACTTC. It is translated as CASSGNSYEQYF.

CDR3 sequence (DNA): TGTGCCAGCAGCCAAGATTACCTAGCGGGAAAGTCAGAGACCCAGTACTTC. This codes for CASSQDYLAGKSETQYF. V and J are TRBV3-1 (or the pseudogene TRBV3-2) and TRBJ2-5, with TRBD2 matching over 9 bases. Germline V gene data show CDR1 as LGHDT and CDR2 as YNNKEL (reference sequence). V dropped 0 bases and J dropped 4; count of bases not matched to a gene: 9. The CDR3 length is 17 residues.

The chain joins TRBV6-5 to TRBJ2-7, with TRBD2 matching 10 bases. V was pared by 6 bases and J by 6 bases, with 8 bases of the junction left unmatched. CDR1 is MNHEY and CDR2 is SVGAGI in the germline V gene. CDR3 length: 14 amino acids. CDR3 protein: CASRRLAGPGEQYF. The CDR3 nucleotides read TGTGCCAGCAGGAGACTAGCGGGCCCCGGCGAGCAGTACTTC.

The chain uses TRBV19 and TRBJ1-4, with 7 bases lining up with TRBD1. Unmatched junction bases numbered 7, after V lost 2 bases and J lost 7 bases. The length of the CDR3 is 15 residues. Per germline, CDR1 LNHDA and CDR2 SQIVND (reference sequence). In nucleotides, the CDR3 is TGTGCCAGTAGTATACCCCGACAGGGAAGTGAAAAACTGTTTTTT. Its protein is CASSIPRQGSEKLFF.

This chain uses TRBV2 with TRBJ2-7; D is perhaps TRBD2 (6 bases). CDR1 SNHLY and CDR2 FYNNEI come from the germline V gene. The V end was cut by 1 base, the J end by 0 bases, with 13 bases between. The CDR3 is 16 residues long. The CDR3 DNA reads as TGTGCCAGCAGTGAAGGTGCGGGAACCCTCTCCTACGAGCAGTACTTC. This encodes CASSEGAGTLSYEQYF.

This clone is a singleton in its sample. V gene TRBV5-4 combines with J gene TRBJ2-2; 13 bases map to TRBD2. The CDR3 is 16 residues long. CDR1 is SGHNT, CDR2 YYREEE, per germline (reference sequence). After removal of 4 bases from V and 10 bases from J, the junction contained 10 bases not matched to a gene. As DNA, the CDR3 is TGTGCCAGCAGCGCGGAGGGACTAGCGGGAAGAGCGGAGCTGTTTTTT. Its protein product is CASSAEGLAGRAELFF.

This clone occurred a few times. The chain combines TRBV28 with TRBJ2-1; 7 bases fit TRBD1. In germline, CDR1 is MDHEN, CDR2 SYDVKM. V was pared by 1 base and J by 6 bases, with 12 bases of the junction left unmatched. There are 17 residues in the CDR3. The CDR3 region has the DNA TGTGCCAGCAGTTTATCCATGACAGGGTATTCGTTCAATGAGCAGTTCTTC. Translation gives CASSLSMTGYSFNEQFF.